The clone carrying this TCR beta chain showed up many times. What it recognizes is unknown. Via MiXCR, TCRdb re-called the reads, giving one row per CDR3 protein. Of 55,000 to 85,000 distinct CDR3 sequences in the sample, 3.5% to 4% were seen once. These data originate in a study of T cell repertoires in cytomegalovirus infection. Across the study: An indication of both CMV infection and matching HLA type came from public TCR beta signatures.

Study-level results: Adding up the frequency of public TCR beta families identified people who carried CMV plus the relevant HLA. The response measured ex vivo was dominated by TCR beta clonotypes (HLA-C-restricted and CMV-specific).

Germline assignment: CDR1 MDHEN and CDR2 SYDVKM. With 5 bases removed from V and 2 bases from J, the gap between germline ends came to 16 bases. The CDR3 is made up of 16 amino acids. V and J are TRBV28 and TRBJ1-5; TRBD1 might be the D (5 bases). The clonotype comes from a human donor in good health (CMV status not recorded). Some clones in this sample may be carry-over from other donors' samples. The sample consisted of PBMCs. The CDR3 DNA reads TGTGCCAGCAGTCCCCGCCTGGGACTCGGCAATCAGCCCCAGCATTTT. Its protein is CASSPRLGLGNQPQHF.